One sample yielded the 7 T cell receptor beta chains listed below, sequenced in a study of blood T cell repertoires in COVID-19. The assay was immunoSEQ multiplex PCR, and TCRdb's table has in-frame clones only and misses some. The table shows about 160,000 clones, with 70% to 90% occurring only once. The sample comprised peripheral blood. Receptors were obtained from a man in his 70s with acute or convalescent COVID-19.

The chain recombines TRBV28 with TRBJ2-3; 10 nucleotides agree with TRBD2. V was clipped by 8 bases and J by 2 bases; unmatched bases: 4. Germline lookup yields CDR1 MDHEN and CDR2 SYDVKM. CDR3 size: 14 residues. The chain's CDR3 is CASALAGVTDTQYF. In DNA, the CDR3 is TGTGCCAGCGCCCTAGCGGGAGTCACAGATACGCAGTATTTT.

The chain is built from TRBV19 and TRBJ2-1; TRBD2 agrees at 12 bases. With 1 base clipped from V and 0 bases from J, the junction kept 4 bases outside the gene matches. CDR1 is LNHDA and CDR2 is SQIVND in the germline V gene (reference sequence). The CDR3 is 18 amino acids. CDR3 sequence (DNA): TGTGCCAGTAGTATAGTCGGACTAGCGGGAAGCTCCTACAATGAGCAGTTCTTC. Translating it yields CASSIVGLAGSSYNEQFF.

The genes are TRBV7-8 and TRBJ2-1; 10 bases align to TRBD2. J lost 7 bases, V lost 7 bases, and 16 bases had no gene match. The germline V gene has CDR1 SGHVS and CDR2 FQNEAQ. This CDR3 has 17 residues. The CDR3 protein is CASTDRLAGVGINEQFF. CDR3 DNA sequence: TGTGCCAGCACGGACCGGCTAGCGGGAGTTGGAATTAATGAGCAGTTCTTC.

V usage is TRBV28 and J usage is TRBJ2-7, with 7 bases fitting TRBD1. Germline CDR1 is MDHEN and CDR2 is SYDVKM. V trimming: 6 bases; J trimming: 6 bases; junction bases outside the gene matches: 5. The CDR3 runs to 12 residues. CDR3 sequence: CASRTGLREQYF. The CDR3 DNA sequence: TGTGCCAGCAGGACAGGGTTACGCGAGCAGTACTTC.

The chain has TRBV7-6 and TRBJ2-1; 8 bases match TRBD2. J was trimmed by 7 bases and V by 4 bases; bases with no gene match: 6. This CDR3 has 14 amino acids. CDR1 SGHVS and CDR2 FNYEAQ come from the germline V gene. The DNA for the CDR3 is TGTGCCAGCAGCTCGGGGGGGGGATTGAATGAGCAGTTCTTC. As protein: CASSSGGGLNEQFF.

The J gene is TRBJ2-7, the V gene TRBV3-1 (or the pseudogene TRBV3-2); TRBD1 agrees at 8 bases. The J segment lost 5 bases and the V segment lost 1 base, leaving 7 bases of the junction unmatched. The germline V gene has CDR1 LGHDT and CDR2 YNNKEL (reference sequence). The CDR3 has 15 amino acids. CDR3 region: CASSQAGQGRNEQYF. As DNA, the CDR3 is TGTGCCAGCAGCCAAGCCGGACAGGGCCGAAACGAGCAGTACTTC.

This chain links TRBV5-4 with TRBJ2-2; 10 bases are a match to TRBD1. The length of the CDR3 is 18 residues. V lost 4 bases, J lost 1 base, and 10 bases stayed unmatched. Germline V lookup: CDR1 SGHNT, CDR2 YYREEE (reference sequence). DNA of the CDR3: TGTGCCAGCAGCCGCAAGCTCGGACAGGGGGTGAACACCGGGGAGCTGTTTTTT. Its protein is CASSRKLGQGVNTGELFF.